This paragraph reports one T cell receptor (beta chain). No antigen is known for it. The input lacks base qualities; no much larger clone sits a single base away. The sample belongs to a study of graft-versus-host responses after intestinal transplantation (dated by TCRdb to the early 2020s). With regard to the full study: Recipients received multivisceral, liver-intestinal, or isolated intestinal transplants. The cohort enrolled 20 to 30 intestinal transplant recipients including one retransplant, and a few patients lacking pretransplant specimens were excluded. Rather than being sequenced by the commercial service, samples from a few later patients were sequenced in-house on an Illumina MiSeq and processed with MiXCR. After intestinal transplantation, graft-versus-host and host-versus-graft alloreactive T cell clones in the graft, circulation and bone marrow were tracked using bulk TCR-beta CDR3 sequencing. All recipients received anti-thymocyte globulin induction followed by maintenance tacrolimus and steroids for roughly 3 years. A peak of at least 4% donor T cells among recipient peripheral blood mononuclear cells was the definition used for donor T cell macrochimerism. Alloreactive clones were identified by sequencing pre-transplant mixed lymphocyte reaction products and comparing these products with unstimulated pre-transplant donor and recipient T cells. Findings and caveats that apply to the study as a whole: The relatively low number and heterogeneity of intestinal transplant patients limited the conclusions. Patients with donor T cell macrochimerism had high GvH to HvG T cell clonal ratios in their allografts. GvH clones turned up in recipient bone marrow, with some appearing earlier in ileal mucosa or blood, a pattern consistent with an intestinal mucosal origin. Early after transplant, peak levels of circulating GvH clones were associated with declines in HvG clones.

The time point label of this sample denotes: cells obtained before transplantation from donor or recipient. CD3+CD4+ and CD3+CD8+ populations were FACS-sorted from unstimulated pre-transplant donor and recipient cells taken from spleen or lymph nodes. The method was the immunoSEQ multiplex PCR assay. For most patients, genomic DNA was isolated with the Qiagen DNeasy Blood and Tissue Kit and sent frozen to Adaptive Biotechnologies for TCR sequencing. Adaptive Biotechnologies carried out high-throughput TCR-beta CDR3 sequencing of genomic DNA for most patients. Regarding the original processing steps: Adaptive's ImmunoSEQ software was the source of the TCR sequencing data for approximately 18 patients, while three other patients were processed with MiXCR and VDJtools. CD4 versus CD8 sorting errors were corrected by removing sequences found in both subsets at a frequency ratio below 5:1. CDR3 nucleotide sequences shared between donor and recipient were removed because the origin of such sequences could not be assigned. To count as alloreactive, a clone needed at least 2-fold expansion over unstimulated cells and a minimum CFSE-low frequency of 0.002% (template counts) or 0.001% (read counts). Clones detected in sequenced pre-transplant spleen, lymph node, or MLR CFSE-low populations of the donor or recipient were defined as mappable. The cumulative frequency of alloreactive clones was calculated as a percentage of all sequences, weighted by copy number. This is the immuneACCESS table as TCRdb keeps it, with only in-frame sequences that have V and J called. A part of the clones is gone; compared with another copy, unresolved V genes explain less than half, and the rest is unexplained. The V and J calls and clone size come from that table; D and trimming were worked out from the DNA. This sample has 75,000 to 100,000 clones in its table, and over 80% of those were observed once. The top ten hold about 18% of the sample.

V loses 2 bases of germline sequence and J loses 2 bases, and the interval between the two ends is 13 bases. CDR1 and CDR2 were assigned from the germline V gene as SGHVS and FNYEAQ. The CDR3 sequence holds 16 residues, the cysteine and phenylalanine included. The kept DNA is CDR3 alone, 48 bases in frame from the first base. This TCR was recovered from a human donor who received an intestinal transplant. The chain employs TRBV7-6 and TRBJ2-1; the D gene cannot be resolved reliably. Sequencing was performed on unstimulated CD8+ T cells sorted from spleen or lymph node cells, taken before intestinal transplant. This receptor has the CDR3 CASSLRGDHTYNEQFF. The DNA is as follows: TGTGCCAGCAGCTTACGAGGAGATCACACCTACAATGAGCAGTTCTTC.